A selection of T cell receptor beta chains follows, all from one sample in a study of blood T cell repertoires in COVID-19. The protocol was immunoSEQ multiplex PCR, while the TCRdb copy is restricted to in-frame clones and leaves out a portion. Of approximately 200,000 clones listed, 75% to 90% are singletons. Sequenced material: PBMCs or T cells enriched from blood (not recorded which). The receptors here all came from a young woman who had been exposed to COVID-19. Each CDR3 is given with its conserved first and last residue. Fields, in order: clone size, V gene, J gene, D gene, CDR3 length, CDR3 protein, CDR3 DNA. D genes are given only for firm matches. Clone size, where shown, is once, few, many, or a class for clones that have expanded.

size: once
V: TRBV18
J: TRBJ1-1
D: NA
length: 15
CDR3: CASSLSGVVNTEAFF
DNA: TGTGCCAGCTCTCTGTCAGGGGTAGTGAACACTGAAGCTTTCTTT

size: NA
V: TRBV7-9
J: TRBJ2-7
D: NA
length: 13
CDR3: CASSPQGPDEQYF
DNA: TGTGCCAGCAGCCCACAGGGACCTGACGAGCAGTACTTC

size: few
V: TRBV5-4
J: TRBJ1-1
D: NA
length: 12
CDR3: CASSPKDTEAFF
DNA: TGTGCCAGCAGCCCTAAAGACACTGAAGCTTTCTTT

size: NA
V: TRBV12-3/TRBV12-4
J: TRBJ1-3
D: NA
length: 11
CDR3: CASSLDYTIYF
DNA: TGTGCCAGCAGTTTGGACTACACCATATATTTT

size: NA
V: TRBV7-9
J: TRBJ1-1
D: TRBD1
length: 13
CDR3: CASRTGQWTEAFF
DNA: TGTGCCAGCAGGACGGGACAGTGGACTGAAGCTTTCTTT

size: once
V: TRBV3-1/TRBV3-2
J: TRBJ2-5
D: NA
length: 15
CDR3: CASSQGGRAIETQYF
DNA: TGTGCCAGCAGCCAAGGGGGCCGGGCGATAGAGACCCAGTACTTC

size: NA
V: TRBV7-2
J: TRBJ2-2
D: NA
length: 15
CDR3: CASSPRRVNTGELFF
DNA: TGTGCCAGCAGCCCAAGACGGGTAAACACCGGGGAGCTGTTTTTT

size: NA
V: TRBV5-1
J: TRBJ2-7
D: TRBD1
length: 14
CDR3: CASSTGQGFHEQYF
DNA: TGCGCCAGCAGCACGGGACAGGGGTTCCACGAGCAGTACTTC

size: once
V: TRBV2
J: TRBJ1-5
D: NA
length: 15
CDR3: CASSDRAGGNQPQHF
DNA: TGTGCCAGCAGTGATCGGGCAGGGGGCAATCAGCCCCAGCATTTT

size: NA
V: TRBV6-2/TRBV6-3
J: TRBJ2-7
D: TRBD1
length: 15
CDR3: CASSYSGQETYEQYF
DNA: TGTGCCAGCAGTTACTCAGGACAGGAAACCTACGAGCAGTACTTC

size: NA
V: TRBV7-6
J: TRBJ2-2
D: TRBD1
length: 15
CDR3: CASSPDRENTGELFF
DNA: TGTGCCAGCAGTCCGGACAGGGAGAACACCGGGGAGCTGTTTTTT

size: NA
V: TRBV6-5
J: TRBJ1-1
D: NA
length: 13
CDR3: CASTTLGGTEAFF
DNA: TGTGCCAGCACCACTTTAGGAGGCACTGAAGCTTTCTTT